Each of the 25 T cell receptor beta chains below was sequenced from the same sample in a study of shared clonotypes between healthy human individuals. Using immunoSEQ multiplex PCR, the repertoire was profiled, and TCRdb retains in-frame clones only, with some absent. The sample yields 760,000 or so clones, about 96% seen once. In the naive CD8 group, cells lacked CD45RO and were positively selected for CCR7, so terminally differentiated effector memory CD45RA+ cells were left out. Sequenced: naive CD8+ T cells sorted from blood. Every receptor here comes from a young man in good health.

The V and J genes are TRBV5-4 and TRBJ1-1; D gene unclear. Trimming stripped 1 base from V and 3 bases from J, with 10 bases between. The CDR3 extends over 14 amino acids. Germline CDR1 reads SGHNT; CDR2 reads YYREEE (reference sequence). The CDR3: CASSLWLSDTEAFF. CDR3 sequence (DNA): TGTGCCAGCAGCTTGTGGTTGTCGGACACTGAAGCTTTCTTT.

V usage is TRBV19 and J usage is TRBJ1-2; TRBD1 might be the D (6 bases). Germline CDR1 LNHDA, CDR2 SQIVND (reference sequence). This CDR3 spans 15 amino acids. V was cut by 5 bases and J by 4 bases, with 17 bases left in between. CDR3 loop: CASSPGVGTSYGYTF. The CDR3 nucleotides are TGTGCCAGTAGTCCCGGGGTTGGGACAAGCTATGGCTACACCTTC.

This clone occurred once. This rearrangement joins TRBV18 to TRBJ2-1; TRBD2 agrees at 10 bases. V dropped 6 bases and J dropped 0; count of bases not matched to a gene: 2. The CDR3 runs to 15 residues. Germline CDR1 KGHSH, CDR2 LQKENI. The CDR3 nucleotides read TGTGCCAGCTCGCTAGCGGGAGTCTCCTACAATGAGCAGTTCTTC. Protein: CASSLAGVSYNEQFF.

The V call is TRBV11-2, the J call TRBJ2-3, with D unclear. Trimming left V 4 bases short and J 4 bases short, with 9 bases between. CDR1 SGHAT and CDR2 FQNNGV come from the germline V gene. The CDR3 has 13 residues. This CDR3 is CASSYILSDTQYF. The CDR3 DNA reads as TGTGCCAGCAGCTACATTCTTTCAGATACGCAGTATTTT.

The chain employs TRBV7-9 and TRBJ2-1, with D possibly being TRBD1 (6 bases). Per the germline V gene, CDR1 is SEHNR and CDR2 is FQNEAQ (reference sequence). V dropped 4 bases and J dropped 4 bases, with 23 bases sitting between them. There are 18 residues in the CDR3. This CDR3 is CASSSARSGADLYNEQFF. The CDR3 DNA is TGTGCCAGCAGCTCGGCGAGGTCAGGGGCAGATTTGTACAATGAGCAGTTCTTC. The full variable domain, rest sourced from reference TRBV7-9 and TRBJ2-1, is DTGVSQNPRHKITKRGQNVTFRCDPISEHNRLYWYRQTLGQGPEFLTYFQNEAQLEKSRLLSDRFSAERPKGSFSTLEIQRTEQGDSAMYLCASSSARSGADLYNEQFFGPGTRLTVL.

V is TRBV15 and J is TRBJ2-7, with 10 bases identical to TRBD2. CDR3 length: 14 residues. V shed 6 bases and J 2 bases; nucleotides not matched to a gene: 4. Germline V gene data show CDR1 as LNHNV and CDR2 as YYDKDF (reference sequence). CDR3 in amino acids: CATRTSGKAYEQYF. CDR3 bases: TGTGCCACCAGAACTAGCGGGAAGGCCTACGAGCAGTACTTC.

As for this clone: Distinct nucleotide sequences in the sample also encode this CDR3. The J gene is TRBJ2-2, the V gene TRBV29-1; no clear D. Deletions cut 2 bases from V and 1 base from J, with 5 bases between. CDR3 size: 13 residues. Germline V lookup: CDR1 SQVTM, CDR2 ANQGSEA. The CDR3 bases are TGCAGCGTTGAAAGGCAGAACACCGGGGAGCTGTTTTTT. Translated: CSVERQNTGELFF.

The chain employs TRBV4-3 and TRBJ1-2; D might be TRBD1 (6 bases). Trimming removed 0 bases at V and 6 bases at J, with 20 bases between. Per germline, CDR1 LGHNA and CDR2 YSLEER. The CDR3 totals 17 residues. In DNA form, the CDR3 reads TGCGCCAGCAGCCAAGATGGAACCCGGGGGGCTTTTCATGGCTACACCTTC. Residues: CASSQDGTRGAFHGYTF.

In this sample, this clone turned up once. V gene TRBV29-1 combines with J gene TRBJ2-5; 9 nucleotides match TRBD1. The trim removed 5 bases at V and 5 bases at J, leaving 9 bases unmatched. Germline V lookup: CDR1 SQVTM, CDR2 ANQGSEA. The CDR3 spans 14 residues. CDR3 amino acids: CSVPRGTGPETQYF. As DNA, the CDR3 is TGCAGCGTTCCCCGAGGGACAGGGCCTGAGACCCAGTACTTC.

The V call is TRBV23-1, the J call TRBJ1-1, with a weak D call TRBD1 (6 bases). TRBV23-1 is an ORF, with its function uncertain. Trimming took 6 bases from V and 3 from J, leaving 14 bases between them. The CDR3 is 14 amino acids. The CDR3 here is CASSQQGGDTEAFF. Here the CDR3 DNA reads TGCGCCAGCAGCCAACAGGGAGGCGACACTGAAGCTTTCTTT.

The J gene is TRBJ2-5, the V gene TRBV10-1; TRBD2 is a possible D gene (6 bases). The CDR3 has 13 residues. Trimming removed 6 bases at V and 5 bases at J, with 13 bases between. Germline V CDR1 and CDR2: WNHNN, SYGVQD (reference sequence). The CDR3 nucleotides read TGCGCCAGCAGCCGGGGCGGAGGGGAGACCCAGTACTTC. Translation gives CASSRGGGETQYF.

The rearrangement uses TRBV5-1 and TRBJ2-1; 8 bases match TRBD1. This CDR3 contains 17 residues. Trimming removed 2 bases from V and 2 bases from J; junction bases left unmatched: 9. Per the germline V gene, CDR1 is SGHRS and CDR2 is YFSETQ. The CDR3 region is CASSFPPGQVAYNEQFF. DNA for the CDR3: TGCGCCAGCAGCTTCCCCCCGGGACAGGTCGCCTACAATGAGCAGTTCTTC.

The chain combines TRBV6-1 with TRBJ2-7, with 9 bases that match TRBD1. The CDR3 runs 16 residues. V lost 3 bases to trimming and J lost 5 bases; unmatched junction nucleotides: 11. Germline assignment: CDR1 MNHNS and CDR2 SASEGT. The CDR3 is CASSELRWGQGNEQYF. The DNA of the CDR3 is TGTGCCAGCAGTGAGTTAAGATGGGGACAGGGCAACGAGCAGTACTTC.

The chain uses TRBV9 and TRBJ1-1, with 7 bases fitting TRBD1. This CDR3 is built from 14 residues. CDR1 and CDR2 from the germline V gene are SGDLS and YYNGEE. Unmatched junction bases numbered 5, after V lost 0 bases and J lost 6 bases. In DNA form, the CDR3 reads TGTGCCAGCAGCGTAGGGACAGGCTACGCTGAAGCTTTCTTT. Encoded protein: CASSVGTGYAEAFF.

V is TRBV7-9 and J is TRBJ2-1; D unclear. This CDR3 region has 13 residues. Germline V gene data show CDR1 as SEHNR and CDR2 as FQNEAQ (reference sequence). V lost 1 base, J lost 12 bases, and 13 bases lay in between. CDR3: CASSLGTVVGQFF. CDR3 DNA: TGTGCCAGCAGCTTAGGAACGGTAGTAGGGCAGTTCTTC.

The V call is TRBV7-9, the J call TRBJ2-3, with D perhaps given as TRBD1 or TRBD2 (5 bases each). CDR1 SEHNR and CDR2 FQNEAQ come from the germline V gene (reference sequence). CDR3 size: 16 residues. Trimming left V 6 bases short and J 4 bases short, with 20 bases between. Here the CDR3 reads CASRLAGTPRADTQYF. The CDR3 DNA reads TGTGCCAGCAGACTCGCCGGGACCCCAAGGGCAGATACGCAGTATTTT.

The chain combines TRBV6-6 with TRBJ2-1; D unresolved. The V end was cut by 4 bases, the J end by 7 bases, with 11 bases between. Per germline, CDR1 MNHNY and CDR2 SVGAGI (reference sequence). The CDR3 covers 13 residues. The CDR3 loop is CASSFQSGNEQFF. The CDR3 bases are TGTGCCAGCAGTTTTCAAAGTGGGAATGAGCAGTTCTTC.

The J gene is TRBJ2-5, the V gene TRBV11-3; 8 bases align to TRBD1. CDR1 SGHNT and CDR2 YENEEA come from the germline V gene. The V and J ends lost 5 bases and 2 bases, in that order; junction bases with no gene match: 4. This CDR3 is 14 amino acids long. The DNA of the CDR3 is TGTGCCAGCAGCCCGGGACAGGCGCAAGAGACCCAGTACTTC. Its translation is CASSPGQAQETQYF.

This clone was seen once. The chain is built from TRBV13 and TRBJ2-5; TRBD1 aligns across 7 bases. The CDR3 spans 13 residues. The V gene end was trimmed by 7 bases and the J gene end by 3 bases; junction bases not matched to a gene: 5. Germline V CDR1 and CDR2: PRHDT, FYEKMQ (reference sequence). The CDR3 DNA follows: TGTGCCAGCATCGGTGACAGGGAAGAGACCCAGTACTTC. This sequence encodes CASIGDREETQYF.

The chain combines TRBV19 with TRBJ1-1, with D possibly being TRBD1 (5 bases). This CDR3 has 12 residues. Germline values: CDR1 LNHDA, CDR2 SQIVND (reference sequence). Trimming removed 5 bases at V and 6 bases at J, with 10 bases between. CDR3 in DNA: TGTGCCAGTAGTCCCCCGGGGGCTGAAGCTTTCTTT. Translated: CASSPPGAEAFF.

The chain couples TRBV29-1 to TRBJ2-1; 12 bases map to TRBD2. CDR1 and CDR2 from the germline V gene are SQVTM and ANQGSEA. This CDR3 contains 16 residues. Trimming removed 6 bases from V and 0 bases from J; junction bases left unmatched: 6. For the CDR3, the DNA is TGCAGCGTAGGCGGACTAGCGGGGAGCTCCTACAATGAGCAGTTCTTC. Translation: CSVGGLAGSSYNEQFF.

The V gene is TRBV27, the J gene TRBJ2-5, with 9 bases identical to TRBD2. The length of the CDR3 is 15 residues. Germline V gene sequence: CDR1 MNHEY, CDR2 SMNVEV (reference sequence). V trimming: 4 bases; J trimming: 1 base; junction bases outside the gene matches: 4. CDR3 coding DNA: TGTGCCAGCAGTTCCCCGGGACTAGCCCAAGAGACCCAGTACTTC. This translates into CASSSPGLAQETQYF.

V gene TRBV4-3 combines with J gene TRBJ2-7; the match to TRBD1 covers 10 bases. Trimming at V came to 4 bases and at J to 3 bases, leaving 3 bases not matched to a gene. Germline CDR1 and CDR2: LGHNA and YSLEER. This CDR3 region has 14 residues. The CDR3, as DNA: TGCGCCAGCAGCCCGGGGGACAGGGGCTACGAGCAGTACTTC. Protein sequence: CASSPGDRGYEQYF.

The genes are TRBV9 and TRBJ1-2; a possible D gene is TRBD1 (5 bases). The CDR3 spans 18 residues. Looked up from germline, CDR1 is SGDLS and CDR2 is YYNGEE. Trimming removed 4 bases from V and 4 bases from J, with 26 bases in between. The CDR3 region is CASSPHEFMRGAGYGYTF. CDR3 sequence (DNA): TGTGCCAGCAGCCCCCACGAGTTTATGAGGGGCGCCGGCTATGGCTACACCTTC.

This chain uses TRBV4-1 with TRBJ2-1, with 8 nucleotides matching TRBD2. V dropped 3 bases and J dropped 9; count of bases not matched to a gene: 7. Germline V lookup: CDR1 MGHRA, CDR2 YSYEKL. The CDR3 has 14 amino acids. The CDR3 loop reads CASSHEGLAGEQFF. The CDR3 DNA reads TGCGCCAGCAGCCATGAAGGACTAGCCGGTGAGCAGTTCTTC.